The rows below give T cell receptor beta chains drawn from one sample of a study of cytomegalovirus exposure and HLA in healthy donors. The table came from immunoSEQ multiplex PCR; TCRdb's copy has only in-frame clones and leaves some out. The sample includes nearly 110,000 clones, 77% of them seen just once. The sample taken for sequencing was PBMCs. These receptors were collected from a male donor in good health and CMV-seronegative. CDR3s include the opening cysteine and the closing phenylalanine or tryptophan. The D gene is left open where the match is weak. The size entry is marked missing in some rows and otherwise reads once, few, many or a size class.

>TRBD2|TRBJ2-2|TRBV19|.
CASSNSGRASGGELFF
TGTGCCAGTAGTAATAGCGGGAGGGCCAGTGGCGGGGAGCTGTTTTTT
>TRBD2|TRBJ2-1|TRBV7-9|.
CASSWSSGANNEQFF
TGTGCCAGCAGCTGGTCTAGCGGGGCTAACAATGAGCAGTTCTTC
>TRBD1|TRBJ1-1|TRBV11-2|.
CASSSGDRGRFF
TGTGCCAGCAGCTCGGGAGACAGGGGCCGTTTCTTT
>.|TRBJ2-7|TRBV30|.
CAWSEDSAGEQYF
TGTGCCTGGAGTGAGGATAGCGCTGGGGAGCAGTACTTC
>.|TRBJ1-3|TRBV5-1|.
CASSLGSSGNTIYF
TGCGCCAGCAGCTTGGGTAGCTCTGGAAACACCATATATTTT
>.|TRBJ1-4|TRBV7-9|.
CASSTPRGEKLFF
TGTGCCAGCAGCACCCCCCGGGGTGAAAAACTGTTTTTT
>TRBD2|TRBJ2-1|TRBV7-2|.
CASSSGLAGGPNEQFF
TGTGCCAGCAGCTCGGGACTAGCGGGAGGGCCAAATGAGCAGTTCTTC
>.|TRBJ2-5|TRBV7-2|.
CASSLAGADGTQYF
TGTGCCAGCAGCTTAGCGGGAGCTGATGGGACCCAGTACTTC
>TRBD2|TRBJ2-3|TRBV5-1|.
CASSETSAGADTQYF
TGCGCCAGCTCCGAAACTAGCGCCGGGGCCGATACGCAGTATTTT
>.|TRBJ2-7|TRBV19|.
CASKDRNSYEQYF
TGTGCCAGCAAGGACAGAAACTCCTACGAGCAGTACTTC
>.|TRBJ2-5|TRBV7-9|.
CASSESKLRGPFKGTQYF
TGTGCCAGCTCCGAGTCTAAACTCAGAGGGCCTTTTAAGGGGACCCAGTACTTC
>TRBD1|TRBJ1-4|TRBV19|.
CASSTRTGRGRHEKLFF
TGTGCCAGTAGTACAAGGACAGGGAGGGGGAGGCATGAAAAACTGTTTTTT
>TRBD1|TRBJ2-7|TRBV5-1|few
CASSLEGQGAYEQYF
TGCGCCAGCAGCTTGGAAGGACAGGGGGCCTACGAGCAGTACTTC
>.|TRBJ1-5|TRBV9|.
CASSRGQSSNQPQHF
TGTGCCAGCAGCCGAGGACAGTCTAGCAATCAGCCCCAGCATTTT
>.|TRBJ2-2|TRBV29-1|.
CSAEVLTGNTGELFF
TGCAGCGCTGAGGTCCTGACAGGGAACACCGGGGAGCTGTTTTTT
>.|TRBJ2-1|TRBV9|.
CASNRDSTSGEQFF
TGTGCCAGCAACCGGGACTCCACGAGTGGTGAGCAGTTCTTC
>TRBD2|TRBJ2-1|TRBV10-3|few
CAISEGVAGAHNEQFF
TGTGCCATCAGTGAGGGTGTAGCGGGAGCCCACAATGAGCAGTTCTTC
>.|TRBJ1-2|TRBV5-1|.
CASSLRGSGFYGYTF
TGCGCCAGCAGCCTGAGAGGTTCAGGGTTCTATGGCTACACCTTC
>.|TRBJ2-3|TRBV4-1|.
CASSQANKRTQYF
TGCGCCAGCAGCCAAGCAAATAAGCGCACGCAGTATTTT
>.|TRBJ2-1|TRBV7-9|.
CASSPRNEQFF
TGTGCCAGCAGCCCGCGCAATGAGCAGTTCTTC
>.|TRBJ2-1|TRBV7-9|.
CASSLGAGSEQFF
TGTGCCAGCAGCTTAGGGGCCGGGAGTGAGCAGTTCTTC
>TRBD2|TRBJ2-3|TRBV7-2|.
CASSLSAGVSDTQYF
TGTGCCAGCAGCTTGAGTGCGGGAGTCTCAGATACGCAGTATTTT
>.|TRBJ1-5|TRBV19|once
CATWSGVQPQHF
TGTGCCACTTGGTCGGGTGTTCAGCCCCAGCATTTT
>.|TRBJ2-3|TRBV5-4|.
CASSLSEADTQYF
TGTGCCAGCAGCTTGTCCGAGGCAGATACGCAGTATTTT
>TRBD2|TRBJ2-7|TRBV4-2|.
CASSPYESGSEQYF
TGTGCCAGCAGCCCCTACGAGAGCGGGAGCGAGCAGTACTTC
>.|TRBJ2-1|TRBV6-5|.
CASSYYRDTYNEQFF
TGTGCCAGCAGTTACTACCGGGACACATACAATGAGCAGTTCTTC
>TRBD2|TRBJ2-3|TRBV19|.
CASSIVGGDTQYF
TGTGCCAGTAGTATAGTGGGAGGGGATACGCAGTATTTT
>TRBD2|TRBJ2-5|TRBV7-2|.
CASSLSPSGQQETQYF
TGTGCCAGCAGCTTATCGCCTAGCGGGCAGCAAGAGACCCAGTACTTC
>.|TRBJ2-7|TRBV27|.
CASSFVSRIYEQYF
TGTGCCAGCAGTTTCGTGAGCCGTATCTACGAGCAGTACTTC
>TRBD2|TRBJ2-1|TRBV9|.
CASSASSGRAGNEQFF
TGTGCCAGCAGCGCCTCTAGCGGGAGGGCGGGGAATGAGCAGTTCTTC
>.|TRBJ2-7|TRBV10-2|.
CASRKDIYEQYF
TGCGCCAGCAGGAAAGACATCTACGAGCAGTACTTC
>TRBD2|TRBJ2-1|TRBV7-7|.
CASSSQLGLVRQFF
TGTGCCAGCAGCTCGCAACTGGGACTAGTTCGGCAGTTCTTC
>TRBD2|TRBJ2-3|TRBV7-8|once
CASSLGGRAVEKDTQYF
TGTGCCAGCAGCTTAGGCGGGAGGGCCGTTGAGAAGGATACGCAGTATTTT
>.|TRBJ2-3|TRBV6-5|.
CASNEDRSTDTQYF
TGTGCCAGCAACGAAGACAGGAGCACAGATACGCAGTATTTT
>.|TRBJ1-5|TRBV5-1|.
CASSLAPREALTQQPQHF
TGCGCCAGCAGCTTGGCCCCTCGAGAGGCACTAACCCAGCAGCCCCAGCATTTT
>TRBD2|TRBJ2-5|TRBV25-1|.
CASSIGGRMETQYF
TGTGCCAGCAGTATCGGCGGGAGAATGGAGACCCAGTACTTC
>.|TRBJ1-2|TRBV5-5|.
CASSRGASYNYGYTF
TGTGCCAGCAGCCGAGGTGCCAGTTATAACTATGGCTACACCTTC
>TRBD1|TRBJ2-7|TRBV27|.
CASSLSGTGVYEQYF
TGTGCCAGCAGTTTATCAGGGACAGGAGTCTACGAGCAGTACTTC
>.|TRBJ2-6|TRBV15|.
CATSSLSGANVLTF
TGTGCCACCAGCAGCCTCTCTGGGGCCAACGTCCTGACTTTC
>.|TRBJ2-7|TRBV7-9|.
CASSGGGQSSYEQYF
TGTGCCAGCAGCGGAGGGGGACAGAGCTCCTACGAGCAGTACTTC
>.|TRBJ1-1|TRBV5-4|few
CASTQLRGGYTEAFF
TGTGCCAGCACTCAACTGAGGGGGGGCTATACTGAAGCTTTCTTT
>.|TRBJ2-3|TRBV5-1|few
CASSHFSDYSTDTQYF
TGCGCCAGCAGTCATTTTTCGGACTACAGCACAGATACGCAGTATTTT
>TRBD2|TRBJ2-2|TRBV9|.
CASSSRTSGAGGELFF
TGTGCCAGCAGCTCGAGGACTAGCGGGGCTGGCGGGGAGCTGTTTTTT